Listed below are T cell receptor beta chains from one sample, sequenced in a study of T cell repertoires in cytomegalovirus infection. TCRdb re-called the reads through MiXCR, storing one row per CDR3 protein. The table has roughly 320,000 distinct CDR3 sequences, over 7.5% seen once. What was sequenced was PBMCs. These receptors were obtained from a human donor in good health (CMV status not recorded). Some clones in this sample may be carry-over from other donors' samples. The CDR3 runs from the conserved cysteine through the conserved F or W. D genes are given only for firm matches. Size is omitted from some rows. Given values are once, few, many or a class for expanded clones.

CDR3nt,CDR3aa,abundance,v_gene,j_gene,d_gene
TGTGCCAGCTCATCCGTTGGACTAGCCCCCGATACGCAGTATTTT,CASSSVGLAPDTQYF,NA,TRBV18,TRBJ2-3,TRBD2
TGTGCCAGCAGCCAAGAGAGTCGCTACACCTTC,CASSQESRYTF,NA,TRBV4-2,TRBJ1-2,NA
TGTGCCAGCTCCCACCCGGGGGGCAATCAGCCCCAGCATTTT,CASSHPGGNQPQHF,NA,TRBV15,TRBJ1-5,NA
TGCGCCAGCAGCCAAGGACGTCAAGGGGACCTAGCCAAAAACATTCAGTACTTC,CASSQGRQGDLAKNIQYF,many,TRBV4-1,TRBJ2-4,NA
TGTGCCAGCAGCATACTAGCGGGGGGGAACACCGGGGAGCTGTTTTTT,CASSILAGGNTGELFF,many,TRBV12-3/TRBV12-4,TRBJ2-2,TRBD2
TGTGCCAGCAGGCAGAGCGGGAGGGGGAGCTCCTACAATGAGCAGTTCTTC,CASRQSGRGSSYNEQFF,few,TRBV28,TRBJ2-1,TRBD2
TGTGCCACCAGCAGTAGGAGCAATCAGCCCCAGCATTTT,CATSSRSNQPQHF,NA,TRBV15,TRBJ1-5,NA
TGTGCCATCAGTGACCCCGGGACACCTCACAATGAGCAGTTCTTC,CAISDPGTPHNEQFF,NA,TRBV10-3,TRBJ2-1,NA
TGCAGTGGGACGACAGGGGATGCTTTCTTT,CSGTTGDAFF,NA,TRBV20-1,TRBJ1-1,TRBD1
TGTGCCAGCAGCGCAGGAGCTAGCTCCTACAATGAGCAGTTCTTC,CASSAGASSYNEQFF,few,TRBV12-3/TRBV12-4,TRBJ2-1,NA
TGCGCCAGCAGTGAGGGATACGAGCAGTACTTC,CASSEGYEQYF,few,TRBV10-2,TRBJ2-7,NA